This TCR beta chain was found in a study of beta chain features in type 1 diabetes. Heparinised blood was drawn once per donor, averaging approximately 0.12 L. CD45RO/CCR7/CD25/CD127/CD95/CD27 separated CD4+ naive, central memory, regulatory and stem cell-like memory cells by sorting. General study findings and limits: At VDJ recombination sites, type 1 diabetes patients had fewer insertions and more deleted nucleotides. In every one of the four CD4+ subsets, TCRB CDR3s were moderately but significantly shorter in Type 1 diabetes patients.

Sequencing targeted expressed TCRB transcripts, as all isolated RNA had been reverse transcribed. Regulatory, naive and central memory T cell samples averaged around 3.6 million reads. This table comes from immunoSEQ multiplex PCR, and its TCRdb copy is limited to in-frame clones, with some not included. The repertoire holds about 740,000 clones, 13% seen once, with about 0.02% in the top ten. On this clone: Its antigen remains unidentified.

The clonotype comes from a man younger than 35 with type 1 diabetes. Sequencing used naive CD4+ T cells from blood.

CDR3 in DNA: TGCGCCAGCAGCCGCGGGACTAGCGGGACTTACACCGGGGAGCTGTTTTTT. It encodes CASSRGTSGTYTGELFF. This chain uses TRBV4-1 with TRBJ2-2; 13 bases fit TRBD2. Germline values: CDR1 MGHRA, CDR2 YSYEKL. V gave up 4 bases and J gave up 3 bases; unmatched junction bases: 5. The CDR3 sequence is 17 residues long.